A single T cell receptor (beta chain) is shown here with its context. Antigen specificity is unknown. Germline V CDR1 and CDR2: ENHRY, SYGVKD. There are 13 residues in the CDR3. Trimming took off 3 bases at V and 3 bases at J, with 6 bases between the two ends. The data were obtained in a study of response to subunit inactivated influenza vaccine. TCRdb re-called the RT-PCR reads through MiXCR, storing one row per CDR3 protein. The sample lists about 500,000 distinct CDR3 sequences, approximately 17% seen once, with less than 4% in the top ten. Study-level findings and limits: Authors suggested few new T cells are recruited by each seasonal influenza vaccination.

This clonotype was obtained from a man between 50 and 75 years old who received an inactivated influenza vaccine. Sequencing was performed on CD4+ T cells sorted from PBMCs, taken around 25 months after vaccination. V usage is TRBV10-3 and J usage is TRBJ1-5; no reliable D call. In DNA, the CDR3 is TGTGCCATCAGTGAAGGGAACAATCAGCCCCAGCATTTT. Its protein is CAISEGNNQPQHF.